This TCR beta chain was retrieved from a study of T cells in localized non-small cell lung cancer. The repertoire was sequenced with immunoSEQ multiplex PCR; TCRdb's copy has only in-frame clones and lacks some. The sample has around 31,000 clones, around 94% seen once. A remark on this clone: Its target is unknown.

Study-level findings and limits: Appearances in adjacent lung were noted for a median approximately 50 of the top 100 tumor clones. There was higher T cell clonality in uninvolved adjacent lung than in tumor, and it was highest there.

The CDR3 has 17 amino acids. The germline V gene encodes CDR1 SGHDT and CDR2 YYEEEE. J lost 4 bases, V lost 3 bases, and 11 bases had no gene match. The V call is TRBV5-6, the J call TRBJ2-1, with 9 nucleotides matching TRBD2. This clonotype was sampled from a woman between 35 and 75 years old with stage I lung adenocarcinoma. The sequencing used peripheral blood, collected before any cancer treatment. The CDR3 nucleotides are TGTGCCAGCAGCTACGACATAGCGGGAGTCAGGTACAATGAGCAGTTCTTC. Encoded protein: CASSYDIAGVRYNEQFF. The full variable domain, rest sourced from reference TRBV5-6 and TRBJ2-1, is DAGVTQSPTHLIKTRGQQVTLRCSPKSGHDTVSWYQQALGQGPQFIFQYYEEEERQRGNFPDRFSGHQFPNYSSELNVNALLLGDSALYLCASSYDIAGVRYNEQFFGPGTRLTVL.